This TCR beta chain was sequenced during a study of blood T cell repertoires in COVID-19. Study summary: T cells, B-cell-depleted T cells, or PBMCs supplied cDNA or gDNA.

Trimming took 1 base from V and 1 from J, leaving 8 bases between them. The CDR3 is 14 amino acids. Germline lookup yields CDR1 SGHRS and CDR2 YFSETQ. Which cohort a participant joined came from the clinical history participants gave. This clone was observed once. Other nucleotide sequences from this sample produce the same CDR3. This table comes from immunoSEQ multiplex PCR, and its TCRdb copy is limited to in-frame clones, with some not included. The sample lists under 300,000 clones; about nine tenths were seen once. The TCR originated in a woman in her sixties or seventies who had recovered from COVID-19. Specimen: PBMCs or T cells enriched from blood (not recorded which). The genes are TRBV5-1 and TRBJ1-1; D is possibly TRBD1 (5 bases). The CDR3 DNA reads TGCGCCAGCAGCTTGCAGGGCGGGAACACTGAAGCTTTCTTT. Its protein product is CASSLQGGNTEAFF.